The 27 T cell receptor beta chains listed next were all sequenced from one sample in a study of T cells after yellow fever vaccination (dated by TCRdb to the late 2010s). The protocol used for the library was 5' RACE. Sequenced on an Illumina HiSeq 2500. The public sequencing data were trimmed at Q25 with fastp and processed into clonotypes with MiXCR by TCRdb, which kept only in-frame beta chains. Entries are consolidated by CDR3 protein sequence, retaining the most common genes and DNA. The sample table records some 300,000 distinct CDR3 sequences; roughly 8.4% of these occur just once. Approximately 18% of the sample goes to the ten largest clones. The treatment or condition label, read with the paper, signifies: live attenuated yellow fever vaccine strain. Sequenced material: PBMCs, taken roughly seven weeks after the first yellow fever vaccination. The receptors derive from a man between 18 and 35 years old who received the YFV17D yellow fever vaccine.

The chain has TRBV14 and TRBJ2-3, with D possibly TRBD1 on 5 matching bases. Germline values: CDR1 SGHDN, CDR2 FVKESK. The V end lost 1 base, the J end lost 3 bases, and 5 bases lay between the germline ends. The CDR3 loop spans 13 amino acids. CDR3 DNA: TGTGCCAGCAGCCAAGGACAGACAGATACGCAGTATTTT. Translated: CASSQGQTDTQYF.

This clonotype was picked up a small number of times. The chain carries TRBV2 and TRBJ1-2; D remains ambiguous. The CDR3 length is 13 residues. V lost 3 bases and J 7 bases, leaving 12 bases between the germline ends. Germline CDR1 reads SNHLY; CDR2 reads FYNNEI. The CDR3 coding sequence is TGTGCCAGCAGTGACCGTCAGGCCTCTGGCTACACCTTC. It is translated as CASSDRQASGYTF.

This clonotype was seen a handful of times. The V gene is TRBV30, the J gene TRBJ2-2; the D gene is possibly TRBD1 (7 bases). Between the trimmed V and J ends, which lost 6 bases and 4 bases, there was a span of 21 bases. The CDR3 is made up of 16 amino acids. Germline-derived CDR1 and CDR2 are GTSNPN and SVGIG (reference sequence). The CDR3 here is CACRRGVDRLTGELFF. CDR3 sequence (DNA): TGTGCCTGCCGGAGGGGGGTGGACAGGCTCACCGGGGAGCTGTTTTTT.

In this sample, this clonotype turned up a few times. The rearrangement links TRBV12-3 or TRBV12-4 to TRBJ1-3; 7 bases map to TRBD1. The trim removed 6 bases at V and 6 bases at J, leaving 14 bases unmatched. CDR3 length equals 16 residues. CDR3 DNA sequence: TGTGCCAGCAGCTCTCAGACAGGGAACTGGGAAAACACCATATATTTT. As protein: CASSSQTGNWENTIYF.

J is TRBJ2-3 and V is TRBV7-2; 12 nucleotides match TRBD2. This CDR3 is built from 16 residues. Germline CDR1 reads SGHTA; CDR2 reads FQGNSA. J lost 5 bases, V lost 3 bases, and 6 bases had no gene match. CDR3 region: CASSLASGGAIDTQYF. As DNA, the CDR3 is TGTGCCAGCAGCTTGGCTAGCGGGGGGGCAATAGATACGCAGTATTTT.

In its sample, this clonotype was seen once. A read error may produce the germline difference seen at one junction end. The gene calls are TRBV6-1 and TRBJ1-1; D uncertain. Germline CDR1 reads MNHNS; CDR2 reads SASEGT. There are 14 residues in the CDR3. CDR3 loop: CASSEGPSITEAFF. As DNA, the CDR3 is TGTGCCAGCAGCGAAGGGCCATCTATTACTGAAGCTTTCTTT.

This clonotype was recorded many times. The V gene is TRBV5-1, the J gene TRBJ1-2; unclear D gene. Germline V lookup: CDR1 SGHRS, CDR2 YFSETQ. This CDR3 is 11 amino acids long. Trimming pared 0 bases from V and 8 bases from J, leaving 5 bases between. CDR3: CASSLGWGYTF. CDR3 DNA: TGCGCCAGCAGCTTGGGATGGGGCTACACCTTC.

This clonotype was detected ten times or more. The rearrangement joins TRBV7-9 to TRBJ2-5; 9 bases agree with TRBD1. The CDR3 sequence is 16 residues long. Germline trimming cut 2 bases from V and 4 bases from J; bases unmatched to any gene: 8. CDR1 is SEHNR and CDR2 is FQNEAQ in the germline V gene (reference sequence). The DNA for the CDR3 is TGTGCCAGCAGCTTAAATGGGGACAGGGTCGGAGAGACCCAGTACTTC. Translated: CASSLNGDRVGETQYF.

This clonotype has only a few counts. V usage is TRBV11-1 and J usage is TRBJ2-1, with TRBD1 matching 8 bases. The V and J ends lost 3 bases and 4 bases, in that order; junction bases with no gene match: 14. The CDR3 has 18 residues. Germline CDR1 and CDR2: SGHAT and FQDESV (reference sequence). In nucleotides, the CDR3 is TGTGCCAGCAGCTTTCAACAGGGGGACGGCAGGGAATACAATGAGCAGTTCTTC. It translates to CASSFQQGDGREYNEQFF.

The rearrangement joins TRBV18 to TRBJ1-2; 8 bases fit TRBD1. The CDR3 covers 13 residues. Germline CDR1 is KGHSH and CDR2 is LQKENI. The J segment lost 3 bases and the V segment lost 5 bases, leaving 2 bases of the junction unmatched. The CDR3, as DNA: TGTGCCAGCTCATCGACAGGGGACTATGGCTACACCTTC. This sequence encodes CASSSTGDYGYTF. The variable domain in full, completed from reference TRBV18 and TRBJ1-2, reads NAGVMQNPRHLVRRRGQEARLRCSPMKGHSHVYWYRQLPEEGLKFMVYLQKENIIDESGMPKERFSAEFPKEGPSILRIQQVVRGDSAAYFCASSSTGDYGYTFGSGTRLTVV.

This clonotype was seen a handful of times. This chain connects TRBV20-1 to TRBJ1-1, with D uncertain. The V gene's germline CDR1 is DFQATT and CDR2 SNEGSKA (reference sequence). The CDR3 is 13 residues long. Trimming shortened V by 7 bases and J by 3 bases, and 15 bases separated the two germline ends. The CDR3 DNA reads TGCAGTGTAGGAGGGTCCGTGGACACTGAAGCTTTCTTT. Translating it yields CSVGGSVDTEAFF.

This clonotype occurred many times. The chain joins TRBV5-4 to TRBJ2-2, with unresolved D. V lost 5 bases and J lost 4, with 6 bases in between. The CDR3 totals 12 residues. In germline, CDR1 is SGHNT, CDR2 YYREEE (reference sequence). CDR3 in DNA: TGTGCCAGCAGGGTGCCCACCGGGGAGCTGTTTTTT. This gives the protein CASRVPTGELFF.

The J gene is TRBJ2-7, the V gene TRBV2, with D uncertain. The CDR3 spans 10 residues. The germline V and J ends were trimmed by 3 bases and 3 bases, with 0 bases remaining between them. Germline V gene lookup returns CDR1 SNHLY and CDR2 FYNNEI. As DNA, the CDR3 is TGTGCCAGCAGTGACTACGAGCAGTACGTC. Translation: CASSDYEQYV.

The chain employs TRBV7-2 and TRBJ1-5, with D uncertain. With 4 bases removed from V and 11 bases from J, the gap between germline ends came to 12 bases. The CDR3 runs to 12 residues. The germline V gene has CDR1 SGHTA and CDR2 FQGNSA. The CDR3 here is CASSSSNLAQHF. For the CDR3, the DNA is TGTGCCAGCAGCTCCTCAAACCTGGCCCAGCATTTT.

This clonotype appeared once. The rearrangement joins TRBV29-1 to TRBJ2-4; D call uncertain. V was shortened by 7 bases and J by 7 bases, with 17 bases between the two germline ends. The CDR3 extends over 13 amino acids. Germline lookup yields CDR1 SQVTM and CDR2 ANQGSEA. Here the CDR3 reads CSAQGRFTNIQYF. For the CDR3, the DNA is TGCAGCGCACAAGGACGTTTCACGAACATTCAGTACTTC.

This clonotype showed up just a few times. CDR3 protein: CATEKWTSGGPSSYNEQFF. CDR3 DNA sequence: TGTGCCACCGAAAAGTGGACTAGCGGGGGCCCGAGCTCCTACAATGAGCAGTTCTTC. V usage is TRBV6-4 and J usage is TRBJ2-1, with TRBD2 identical over 13 bases. The CDR3 contains 19 residues. The J segment lost 0 bases and the V segment lost 10 bases, leaving 15 bases of the junction unmatched. Germline CDR1 and CDR2: MRHNA and SNTAGT.

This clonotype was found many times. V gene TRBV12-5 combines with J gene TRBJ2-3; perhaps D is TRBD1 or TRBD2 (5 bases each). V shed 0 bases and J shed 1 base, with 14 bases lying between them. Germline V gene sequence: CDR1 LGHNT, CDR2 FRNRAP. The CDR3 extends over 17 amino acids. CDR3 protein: CASGLVRGDWGTDTQYF. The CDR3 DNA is TGTGCTAGTGGTTTGGTACGAGGGGATTGGGGCACAGATACGCAGTATTTT.

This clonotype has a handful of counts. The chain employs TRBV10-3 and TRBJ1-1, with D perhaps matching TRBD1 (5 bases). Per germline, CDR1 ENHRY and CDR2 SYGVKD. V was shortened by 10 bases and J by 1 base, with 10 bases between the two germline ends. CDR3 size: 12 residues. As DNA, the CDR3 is TGTGCCACTCGACAGACGAACACTGAAGCTTTCTTT. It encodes CATRQTNTEAFF.

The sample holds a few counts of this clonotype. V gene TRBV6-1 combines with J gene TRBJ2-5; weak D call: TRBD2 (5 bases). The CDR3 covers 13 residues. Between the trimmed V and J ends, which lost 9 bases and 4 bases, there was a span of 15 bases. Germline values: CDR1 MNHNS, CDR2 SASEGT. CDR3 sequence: CASRALGGETQYF. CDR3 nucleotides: TGTGCCAGTAGGGCTTTAGGAGGAGAGACCCAGTACTTC.

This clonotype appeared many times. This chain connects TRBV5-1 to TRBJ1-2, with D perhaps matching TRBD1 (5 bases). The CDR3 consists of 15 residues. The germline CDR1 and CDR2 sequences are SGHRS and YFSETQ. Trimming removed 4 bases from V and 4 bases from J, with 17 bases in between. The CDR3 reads CASSVLIQGGYGYTF. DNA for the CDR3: TGCGCCAGCAGCGTCTTAATCCAGGGTGGCTATGGCTACACCTTC. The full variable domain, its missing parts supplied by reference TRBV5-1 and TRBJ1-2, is KAGVTQTPRYLIKTRGQQVTLSCSPISGHRSVSWYQQTPGQGLQFLFEYFSETQRNKGNFPGRFSGRQFSNSRSEMNVSTLELGDSALYLCASSVLIQGGYGYTFGSGTRLTVV.

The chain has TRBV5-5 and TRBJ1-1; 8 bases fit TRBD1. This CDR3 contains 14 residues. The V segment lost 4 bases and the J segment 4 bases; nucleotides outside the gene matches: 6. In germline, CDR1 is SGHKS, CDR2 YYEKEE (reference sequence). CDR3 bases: TGTGCCAGCAGCCTTTACAGGGGGATCACTGAAGCTTTCTTT. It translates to CASSLYRGITEAFF.

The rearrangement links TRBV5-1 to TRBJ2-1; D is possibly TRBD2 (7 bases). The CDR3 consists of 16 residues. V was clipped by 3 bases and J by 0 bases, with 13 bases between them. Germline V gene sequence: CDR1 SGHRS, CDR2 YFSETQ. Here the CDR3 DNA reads TGCGCCAGCAGCTCCCCGAGGGGGGGCTCCTACAATGAGCAGTTCTTC. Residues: CASSSPRGGSYNEQFF.

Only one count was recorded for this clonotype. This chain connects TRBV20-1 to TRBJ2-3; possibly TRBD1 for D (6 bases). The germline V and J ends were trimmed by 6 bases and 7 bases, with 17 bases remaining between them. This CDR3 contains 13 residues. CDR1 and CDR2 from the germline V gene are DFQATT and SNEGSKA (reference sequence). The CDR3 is CSAPTWTANTQYF. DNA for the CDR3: TGCAGTGCCCCTACCTGGACAGCAAATACGCAGTATTTT.

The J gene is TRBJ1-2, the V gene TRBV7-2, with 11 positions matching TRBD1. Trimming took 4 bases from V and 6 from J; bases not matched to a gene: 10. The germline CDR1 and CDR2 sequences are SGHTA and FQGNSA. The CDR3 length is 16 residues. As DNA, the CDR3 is TGTGCCAGCAGCTGGGCGGGACAGGGGGTTCAGGATGGCTACACCTTC. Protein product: CASSWAGQGVQDGYTF.

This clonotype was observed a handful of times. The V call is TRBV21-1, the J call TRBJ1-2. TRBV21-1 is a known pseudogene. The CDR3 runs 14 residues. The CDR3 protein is CASTLRVLFSGYTF. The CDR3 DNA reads TGTGCCAGCACCCTAAGGGTTCTCTTTTCTGGCTACACCTTC.

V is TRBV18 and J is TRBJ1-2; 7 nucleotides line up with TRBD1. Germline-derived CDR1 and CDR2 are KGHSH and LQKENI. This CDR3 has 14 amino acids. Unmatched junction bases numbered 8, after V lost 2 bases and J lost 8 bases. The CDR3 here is CASSPNDRDYGYTF. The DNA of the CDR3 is TGTGCCAGCTCACCAAACGACAGGGATTACGGCTACACCTTC.

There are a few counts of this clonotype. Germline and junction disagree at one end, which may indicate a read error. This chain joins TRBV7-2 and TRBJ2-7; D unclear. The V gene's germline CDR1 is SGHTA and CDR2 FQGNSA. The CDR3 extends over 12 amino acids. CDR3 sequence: CASSDTGYAQYF. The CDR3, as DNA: TGTGCCAGCAGCGACACTGGCTACGCGCAGTACTTC. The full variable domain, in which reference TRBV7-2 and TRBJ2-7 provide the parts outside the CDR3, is GAGVSQSPSNKVTEKGKDVELRCDPISGHTALYWYRQSLGQGLEFLIYFQGNSAPDKSGLPSDRFSAERTGGSVSTLTIQRTQQEDSAVYLCASSDTGYAQYFGPGTRLTVT.